A single sample gave rise to the 26 T cell receptor beta chains below, sequenced in a study of cytomegalovirus exposure and HLA in healthy donors. PCR involved 60 Vbeta and 13 Jbeta primers. Sequenced by immunoSEQ multiplex PCR; TCRdb stores in-frame clones only, minus some. This table lists tens of thousands of clones. Sequenced: PBMCs. Receptor source: a female donor in good health and CMV-seropositive.

This sequence joins TRBV19 and TRBJ2-1, with 12 bases that match TRBD2. This CDR3 is 16 amino acids long. From germline, CDR1 is LNHDA and CDR2 SQIVND (reference sequence). The V and J ends lost 5 bases and 2 bases, in that order; junction bases with no gene match: 4. CDR3 sequence (DNA): TGTGCCAGTAGTCGACTAGCGGGAGTTACCTACAATGAGCAGTTCTTC. The encoded protein is CASSRLAGVTYNEQFF.

The chain links TRBV6-5 to TRBJ2-3; D is possibly TRBD2 (6 bases). This CDR3 is built from 15 residues. Trimming removed 2 bases at V and 2 bases at J, with 11 bases between. Germline CDR1 reads MNHEY; CDR2 reads SVGAGI. The CDR3 here is CASSYGGMNTDTQYF. The CDR3, as DNA: TGTGCCAGCAGTTACGGGGGGATGAACACAGATACGCAGTATTTT.

J is TRBJ2-3 and V is TRBV6-5, with a tentative D call TRBD2 (5 bases). The V end was cut by 7 bases, the J end by 0 bases, with 14 bases between. The CDR3 contains 15 residues. Germline lookup yields CDR1 MNHEY and CDR2 SVGAGI. The CDR3 nucleotides read TGTGCCAGCACCCCACGCGGCGGGAGCACAGATACGCAGTATTTT. Translated, it gives CASTPRGGSTDTQYF.

CDR3 bases: TGTGCCAGTAAACCTTCCGGTCGGGGAAACGAGCAGTACTTC. Its translation is CASKPSGRGNEQYF. The chain links TRBV19 to TRBJ2-7, with TRBD2 as a possible D gene (5 bases). The V gene lost 7 bases and the J gene lost 5 bases, with 18 bases spanning the gap. CDR3 length: 14 residues. Germline V gene data show CDR1 as LNHDA and CDR2 as SQIVND (reference sequence).

V usage is TRBV2 and J usage is TRBJ1-2; D uncertain. Germline CDR1 reads SNHLY; CDR2 reads FYNNEI. CDR3 size: 14 residues. V gave up 0 bases and J gave up 5 bases, with 10 bases separating them. CDR3 nucleotide sequence: TGTGCCAGCAGTGAAGCCTCACGAGGGTATGGCTACACCTTC. Translating it yields CASSEASRGYGYTF.

The chain is built from TRBV29-1 and TRBJ2-3; 11 bases map to TRBD2. The V gene's germline CDR1 is SQVTM and CDR2 ANQGSEA. J lost 2 bases, V lost 4 bases, and 2 bases had no gene match. The CDR3 runs to 14 residues. The CDR3 DNA follows: TGCAGCGTTGGTAGCGGGGGGGTCACAGATACGCAGTATTTT. It yields the protein CSVGSGGVTDTQYF.

V and J are TRBV28 and TRBJ2-7; TRBD1 aligns across 7 bases. Germline V gene sequence: CDR1 MDHEN, CDR2 SYDVKM. CDR3 length: 16 amino acids. The V gene end was trimmed by 3 bases and the J gene end by 2 bases; junction bases not matched to a gene: 10. The CDR3: CASSFLLTGNTYEQYF. Written as DNA, the CDR3 is TGTGCCAGCAGTTTTTTGCTGACAGGGAACACCTACGAGCAGTACTTC.

V gene TRBV2 combines with J gene TRBJ1-1; 7 positions agree with TRBD1. The V gene's germline CDR1 is SNHLY and CDR2 FYNNEI. The CDR3 has 14 amino acids. Unmatched junction bases numbered 9, after V lost 4 bases and J lost 7 bases. CDR3 sequence: CASSARTGLGEAFF. CDR3 nucleotide sequence: TGTGCCAGCAGTGCACGGACAGGCCTGGGTGAAGCTTTCTTT.

This sequence joins TRBV7-6 and TRBJ1-2; possible D gene TRBD1, 6 bases. The CDR3 runs to 12 residues. Trimming took off 5 bases at V and 9 bases at J, with 13 bases between the two ends. Germline V CDR1 and CDR2: SGHVS, FNYEAQ. The CDR3 region is CASSATGTSYTF. CDR3 sequence (DNA): TGTGCCAGCAGCGCGACAGGAACAAGCTACACCTTC.

The rearrangement links TRBV6-5 to TRBJ1-3; D may be TRBD1 (6 bases). The CDR3 has 16 amino acids. Germline loops: CDR1 MNHEY, CDR2 SVGAGI. Trimming removed 2 bases from V and 0 bases from J, with 11 bases in between. DNA of the CDR3: TGTGCCAGCAGTTACGGGCAGGGGAGCTCTGGAAACACCATATATTTT. It is translated as CASSYGQGSSGNTIYF.

The chain couples TRBV29-1 to TRBJ1-1; D might be TRBD1 (5 bases). Germline V gene lookup returns CDR1 SQVTM and CDR2 ANQGSEA. This CDR3 has 11 amino acids. With 7 bases removed from V and 7 bases from J, the gap between germline ends came to 13 bases. CDR3 coding DNA: TGCAGCGCCAGAGATCAGGGTGAAGCTTTCTTT. It encodes CSARDQGEAFF.

CDR3 residues: CASSEGGNYGYTF. The CDR3 nucleotides are TGTGCCAGCAGCGAAGGAGGGAACTATGGCTACACCTTC. The genes are TRBV9 and TRBJ1-2; D is unresolved. Germline V lookup: CDR1 SGDLS, CDR2 YYNGEE. V dropped 3 bases and J dropped 2 bases, with 8 bases sitting between them. The CDR3 spans 13 residues.

The V call is TRBV7-9, the J call TRBJ1-1; no firm D call. The CDR3 runs 15 residues. Trimming shortened V by 2 bases and J by 2 bases, and 12 bases separated the two germline ends. Looked up from germline, CDR1 is SEHNR and CDR2 is FQNEAQ (reference sequence). The CDR3 loop reads CASSLWADRNTEAFF. Here the CDR3 DNA reads TGTGCCAGCAGCTTATGGGCAGACCGAAACACTGAAGCTTTCTTT.

The rearrangement joins TRBV10-3 to TRBJ1-5; D is perhaps TRBD1 (6 bases). Trimming removed 6 bases from V and 1 base from J, with 13 bases in between. The CDR3 runs to 15 residues. In germline, CDR1 is ENHRY, CDR2 SYGVKD. In DNA, the CDR3 is TGTGCCATCAGCCAGGGGCTGGAAAGCAATCAGCCCCAGCATTTT. This gives the protein CAISQGLESNQPQHF.

This chain links TRBV9 with TRBJ2-6; D uncertain. V gave up 2 bases and J gave up 1 base, with 4 bases separating them. CDR3 size: 14 residues. Germline CDR1 and CDR2: SGDLS and YYNGEE. The CDR3: CASSVTSGANVLTF. The CDR3 DNA reads as TGTGCCAGCAGCGTTACATCTGGGGCCAACGTCCTGACTTTC.

This chain connects TRBV14 to TRBJ2-3, with 8 bases identical to TRBD1. With 2 bases clipped from V and 11 bases from J, the junction kept 6 bases outside the gene matches. In germline, CDR1 is SGHDN, CDR2 FVKESK. The CDR3 loop spans 13 amino acids. The CDR3 bases are TGTGCCAGCAGCCAATATTCCGGGACAGGGCAGTATTTT. Protein: CASSQYSGTGQYF. Using reference TRBV14 and TRBJ2-3 for the parts outside the CDR3, the full variable domain is EAGVTQFPSHSVIEKGQTVTLRCDPISGHDNLYWYRRVMGKEIKFLLHFVKESKQDESGMPNNRFLAERTGGTYSTLKVQPAELEDSGVYFCASSQYSGTGQYFGPGTRLTVL.

The gene calls are TRBV5-1 and TRBJ2-7; 8 nucleotides line up with TRBD2. Per the germline V gene, CDR1 is SGHRS and CDR2 is YFSETQ. Unmatched junction bases numbered 11, after V lost 0 bases and J lost 3 bases. The CDR3 is 17 amino acids. Here the CDR3 DNA reads TGCGCCAGCAGCTTGGAGCCTAGCGGGCCGACCGGCTACGAGCAGTACTTC. It is translated as CASSLEPSGPTGYEQYF.

The chain has TRBV2 and TRBJ1-1; no firm D call. Germline CDR1 is SNHLY and CDR2 is FYNNEI. The CDR3 runs to 12 residues. V lost 10 bases, J lost 5 bases, and 14 bases lay in between. The CDR3, as DNA: TGTGCCAACCGGGCGGGCCAAACTGAAGCTTTCTTT. Protein sequence: CANRAGQTEAFF. The full variable domain, with the rest looked up from reference TRBV2 and TRBJ1-1, is EPEVTQTPSHQVTQMGQEVILRCVPISNHLYFYWYRQILGQKVEFLVSFYNNEISEKSEIFDDQFSVERPDGSNFTLKIRSTKLEDSAMYFCANRAGQTEAFFGQGTRLTVV.

This chain uses TRBV5-1 with TRBJ2-1; 8 bases map to TRBD2. The CDR3 is made up of 14 amino acids. V trimming: 2 bases; J trimming: 9 bases; junction bases outside the gene matches: 7. Germline CDR1 SGHRS, CDR2 YFSETQ. The CDR3 loop reads CASSLQRERSEQFF. CDR3 coding DNA: TGCGCCAGCAGCTTACAGCGGGAGAGGAGTGAGCAGTTCTTC.

The V and J genes are TRBV6-6 and TRBJ2-5, with TRBD1 matching 7 bases. J gave up 7 bases and V 7 bases, and 15 bases lay outside the gene matches. The CDR3 extends over 15 amino acids. Germline CDR1 reads MNHNY; CDR2 reads SVGAGI (reference sequence). CDR3 region: CASTTPRTGLSTQYF. For the CDR3, the DNA is TGTGCCAGCACCACCCCTCGGACAGGTCTCTCGACCCAGTACTTC.

J is TRBJ2-5 and V is TRBV18, with D tentatively TRBD1 (6 bases). Germline CDR1 KGHSH, CDR2 LQKENI. The germline V and J ends were trimmed by 2 bases and 2 bases, with 6 bases remaining between them. There are 13 residues in the CDR3. The CDR3 sequence is CASSPTGQETQYF. CDR3 coding DNA: TGTGCCAGCTCACCAACAGGGCAAGAGACCCAGTACTTC.

V and J are TRBV25-1 and TRBJ2-7, with 7 bases identical to TRBD1. With V trimmed by 6 bases and J by 1 base, 6 bases remained unmatched. The CDR3 has 14 amino acids. CDR1 is MGHDK and CDR2 is SYGVNS in the germline V gene. The CDR3 region is CASSGWDSSYEQYF. The CDR3 bases are TGTGCCAGCAGCGGATGGGACAGTTCCTACGAGCAGTACTTC.

The chain carries TRBV19 and TRBJ2-6, with 7 bases that match TRBD1. CDR1 and CDR2 from the germline V gene are LNHDA and SQIVND (reference sequence). The CDR3 has 15 residues. V lost 7 bases and J lost 0; bases outside the gene matches: 3. CDR3 protein: CASNDRASGANVLTF. The CDR3 DNA follows: TGTGCCAGTAACGACAGGGCCTCTGGGGCCAACGTCCTGACTTTC.

This rearrangement joins TRBV6-5 to TRBJ1-2, with D possibly being TRBD1 (6 bases). Trimming stripped 6 bases from V and 6 bases from J, with 14 bases between. The germline V gene encodes CDR1 MNHEY and CDR2 SVGAGI. The CDR3 is 13 amino acids. The CDR3 DNA reads as TGTGCCAGCAGAATAACAGGGTCAGATGGCTACACCTTC. It encodes CASRITGSDGYTF.

This chain links TRBV4-1 with TRBJ2-7, with TRBD1 as a possible D gene (5 bases). Germline V gene lookup returns CDR1 MGHRA and CDR2 YSYEKL. This CDR3 region has 15 residues. The V and J ends lost 4 bases and 5 bases respectively, with 18 bases between them. CDR3 sequence reads: CASSPGDRFLHEQYF. In DNA, the CDR3 is TGCGCCAGCAGCCCGGGCGACAGATTCCTCCACGAGCAGTACTTC.

V and J are TRBV4-1 and TRBJ2-7; D might be TRBD1 (5 bases). The V end lost 4 bases, the J end lost 3 bases, and 16 bases lay between the germline ends. CDR3 length: 15 residues. Per germline, CDR1 MGHRA and CDR2 YSYEKL. Here the CDR3 reads CASSLNPQVDYEQYF. As DNA, the CDR3 is TGCGCCAGCAGCCTGAACCCACAGGTAGACTACGAGCAGTACTTC.